Shown below are 27 T cell receptor beta chains from a single sample sequenced in a study of blood T cells in healthy people across ages. A second PCR, run for about 7 to 12 cycles, used a sample-barcoded 5' primer plus a J-beta primer mix. TCRdb re-called the 5' RACE reads with MiXCR, one entry per CDR3 protein. The data show approximately 320,000 distinct CDR3 sequences, 25% to 30% seen once. Input material: blood. The receptors here all came from a woman in her 70s in good health.

The rearrangement links TRBV6-5 to TRBJ1-3, with 7 positions matching TRBD1. The length of the CDR3 is 16 residues. Germline V gives CDR1 MNHEY, CDR2 SVGAGI. J lost 8 bases, V lost 4 bases, and 14 bases had no gene match. CDR3 residues: CASSFSTGAGGDTIYF. CDR3 sequence (DNA): TGTGCCAGCAGTTTTTCAACAGGGGCAGGAGGAGACACCATATATTTT.

There are a few counts of this clonotype. J is TRBJ1-5 and V is TRBV7-2; D is perhaps TRBD1 (5 bases). V gave up 1 base and J gave up 4 bases, with 11 bases separating them. This CDR3 is built from 15 residues. Germline values: CDR1 SGHTA, CDR2 FQGNSA. Written as DNA, the CDR3 is TGTGCCAGCAGCTTAGGGGCGGGGCAGAATCAGCCCCAGCATTTT. As protein: CASSLGAGQNQPQHF.

The table lists this clonotype with a few counts. The V and J genes are TRBV27 and TRBJ1-2, with TRBD1 matching 7 bases. The germline CDR1 and CDR2 sequences are MNHEY and SMNVEV (reference sequence). The V gene end was trimmed by 5 bases and the J gene end by 3 bases; junction bases not matched to a gene: 12. This CDR3 spans 16 amino acids. This CDR3 is CASSPRQGPSDYGYTF. In DNA, the CDR3 is TGTGCCAGCAGTCCACGACAGGGCCCGTCGGACTATGGCTACACCTTC.

The genes are TRBV20-1 and TRBJ1-1; 12 bases agree with TRBD1. Germline CDR1 and CDR2: DFQATT and SNEGSKA (reference sequence). V lost 1 base to trimming and J lost 14 bases; unmatched junction nucleotides: 2. The CDR3 is 11 amino acids. CDR3 DNA sequence: TGCAGTGCTAGAGGGGACAGGGGGCTATTCTTT. It yields the protein CSARGDRGLFF.

CDR3 protein: CASSPTWAGDSYEQYF. CDR3 nucleotide sequence: TGTGCCAGCAGTCCAACCTGGGCAGGGGACTCCTACGAGCAGTACTTC. The gene calls are TRBV28 and TRBJ2-7, with a weak D call TRBD1 (6 bases). The CDR3 extends over 16 amino acids. CDR1 is MDHEN, CDR2 SYDVKM, per germline. Trimming shortened V by 5 bases and J by 0 bases, and 17 bases separated the two germline ends.

This clonotype was found many times. This chain joins TRBV20-1 and TRBJ2-7; D may be TRBD2 (5 bases). CDR1 DFQATT and CDR2 SNEGSKA come from the germline V gene (reference sequence). Trimming pared 5 bases from V and 7 bases from J, leaving 12 bases between. CDR3 size: 11 residues. CDR3 region: CSAGSDLEQYF. In DNA form, the CDR3 reads TGCAGTGCTGGGAGCGATTTGGAGCAGTACTTC.

This clonotype was counted a few times. The chain employs TRBV28 and TRBJ1-5; the D is unclear. The V end lost 5 bases, the J end lost 5 bases, and 13 bases lay between the germline ends. The CDR3 is made up of 14 amino acids. Germline V gene data show CDR1 as MDHEN and CDR2 as SYDVKM. CDR3 sequence: CASSLFQADQPQHF. The CDR3, as DNA: TGTGCCAGCAGTCTGTTCCAAGCAGATCAGCCCCAGCATTTT.

This chain connects TRBV20-1 to TRBJ2-1; TRBD2 aligns across 9 bases. This CDR3 has 13 residues. Germline V gene lookup returns CDR1 DFQATT and CDR2 SNEGSKA (reference sequence). The CDR3 loop reads CSVTSGSYNEQFF. In nucleotides, the CDR3 is TGCAGCGTAACTAGCGGGTCCTACAATGAGCAGTTCTTC.

Comment on this clonotype: A much larger clone lies a single base off, so this may be a read error. This sequence joins TRBV7-9 and TRBJ2-1; D might be TRBD2 (6 bases). The CDR3 contains 16 residues. Per the germline V gene, CDR1 is SEHNR and CDR2 is FQNEAQ (reference sequence). Written as DNA, the CDR3 is TGTGCCGGCAGCTCTGGAGGGAAAAGGGCTCACAATGAGCAGTTCTTC. Translated, it gives CAGSSGGKRAHNEQFF.

Note on this clonotype: The junction departs from germline at one end; a sequencing error may be responsible. The rearrangement uses TRBV28 and TRBJ1-1; possible D gene TRBD1, 5 bases. This CDR3 region has 15 residues. Germline CDR1 is MDHEN and CDR2 is SYDVKM. CDR3 in DNA: TGTGCCGGCAGCCTTCCGGGGACCCTGGGGGCTGAAGCTTTCTTT. It specifies CAGSLPGTLGAEAFF.

This clonotype was seen only a few times. CDR3 protein: CASSFPVRSQETQYF. The CDR3 DNA is TGTGCCAGCAGTTTTCCCGTGAGGTCCCAAGAGACCCAGTACTTC. V and J are TRBV6-1 and TRBJ2-5; no clear D gene. This CDR3 is built from 15 residues. The germline V gene has CDR1 MNHNS and CDR2 SASEGT. Between the trimmed V and J ends, which lost 5 bases and 1 base, there was a span of 14 bases.

The chain couples TRBV2 to TRBJ2-5, with unresolved D. Germline assignment: CDR1 SNHLY and CDR2 FYNNEI. The V end lost 6 bases, the J end lost 5 bases, and 16 bases lay between the germline ends. The CDR3 length is 14 residues. This CDR3 is CASSPLSTYETQYF. The CDR3 DNA reads TGTGCCAGCAGCCCCCTATCCACCTATGAGACCCAGTACTTC.

This clonotype was seen at least ten times. J is TRBJ2-3 and V is TRBV10-3; possible D gene TRBD2, 6 bases. Germline values: CDR1 ENHRY, CDR2 SYGVKD. This CDR3 has 15 amino acids. The V end was cut by 0 bases, the J end by 2 bases, with 9 bases between. The CDR3 DNA sequence: TGTGCCATCAGTGAGTCGGGCGGGATCACAGATACGCAGTATTTT. Translation gives CAISESGGITDTQYF.

The CDR3: CASTPGVRGGFYF. In DNA, the CDR3 is TGTGCCAGCACTCCCGGAGTCAGGGGAGGTTTCTACTTC. V and J are TRBV7-8 and TRBJ2-5, with D perhaps TRBD1 or TRBD2 (6 bases each). Trimming pared 7 bases from V and 14 bases from J, leaving 23 bases between. Germline CDR1 is SGHVS and CDR2 is FQNEAQ. This CDR3 region has 13 residues.

This sequence joins TRBV21-1 and TRBJ2-4; the table's TRBD1 call for D was not verified on the DNA. TRBV21-1 is a listed pseudogene. The CDR3 extends over 14 amino acids. CDR3 amino acids: CATRQGWTKNIQYF. DNA of the CDR3: TGTGCCACTAGACAGGGTTGGACCAAAAACATTCAGTACTTC.

V is TRBV2 and J is TRBJ1-4; a weak D match, TRBD1 (6 bases). Germline CDR1 and CDR2: SNHLY and FYNNEI. V lost 6 bases and J lost 8, with 13 bases in between. This CDR3 is 13 amino acids long. In DNA, the CDR3 is TGTGCCAGCAGGCAGGGGTTGGGGGAAAAACTGTTTTTT. Protein product: CASRQGLGEKLFF.

This chain links TRBV5-1 with TRBJ1-1; D unclear. Germline-derived CDR1 and CDR2 are SGHRS and YFSETQ. V was clipped by 3 bases and J by 2 bases, with 14 bases between them. The CDR3 loop spans 15 amino acids. Written as DNA, the CDR3 is TGCGCCAGCAGCTCCCTGGGGTCGATCAACACTGAAGCTTTCTTT. Encoded protein: CASSSLGSINTEAFF.

This clonotype was recorded a few times. The gene calls are TRBV28 and TRBJ1-5; 9 positions agree with TRBD1. With V trimmed by 4 bases and J by 6 bases, 4 bases remained unmatched. This CDR3 spans 14 amino acids. Germline loops: CDR1 MDHEN, CDR2 SYDVKM. CDR3 sequence reads: CASSSGTGSQPQHF. The CDR3, as DNA: TGTGCCAGCAGTTCGGGGACAGGGAGTCAGCCCCAGCATTTT.

This chain uses TRBV18 with TRBJ2-7; D gene unclear. This CDR3 is 16 amino acids long. Trimming stripped 3 bases from V and 3 bases from J, with 18 bases between. Germline V CDR1 and CDR2: KGHSH, LQKENI. The CDR3 bases are TGTGCCAGCTCACCCCGCGGACCCCCTGATAACTACGAGCAGTACTTC. It codes for CASSPRGPPDNYEQYF. Looking up the rest from reference TRBV18 and TRBJ2-7 gives the full variable domain: NAGVMQNPRHLVRRRGQEARLRCSPMKGHSHVYWYRQLPEEGLKFMVYLQKENIIDESGMPKERFSAEFPKEGPSILRIQQVVRGDSAAYFCASSPRGPPDNYEQYFGPGTRLTVT.

The chain has TRBV7-2 and TRBJ2-7; 8 bases are shared with TRBD1. The V gene end was trimmed by 8 bases and the J gene end by 2 bases; junction bases not matched to a gene: 11. The CDR3 is 15 amino acids. Germline CDR1 is SGHTA and CDR2 is FQGNSA. In DNA form, the CDR3 reads TGTGCCAGCCAGACCGGGACAGGCGCTGCCTACGAGCAGTACTTC. Translating it yields CASQTGTGAAYEQYF.

This clonotype has a handful of counts. The V call is TRBV7-9, the J call TRBJ2-1, with a tentative D call TRBD2 (6 bases). The J call is doubtful: the DNA matches TRBJ2-5 better. Germline-derived CDR1 and CDR2 are SEHNR and FQNEAQ (reference sequence). The CDR3 has 15 residues. In nucleotides, the CDR3 is TGTGCCAGCAGCTTAGCTAGCGGAGTCCAAGAGACCCAGTACTTC. Translation gives CASSLASGVQETQYF.

This clonotype was counted a single time. The genes are TRBV5-1 and TRBJ2-2, with 7 positions matching TRBD1. This CDR3 contains 14 residues. The J segment lost 6 bases and the V segment lost 4 bases, leaving 6 bases of the junction unmatched. Germline CDR1 SGHRS, CDR2 YFSETQ. The CDR3 DNA reads as TGCGCCAGCAGCAAGACAGGGTTGGCCGGGGAGCTGTTTTTT. Its protein product is CASSKTGLAGELFF.

This chain connects TRBV12-3 or TRBV12-4 to TRBJ2-1, with D tentatively TRBD2 (6 bases). The CDR3 is 16 residues long. The V and J ends lost 3 bases and 5 bases respectively, with 17 bases between them. The CDR3 is CASSLGRPTGHNEQFF. The CDR3 nucleotides are TGTGCCAGCAGTTTGGGGAGGCCCACGGGGCACAATGAGCAGTTCTTC.

The chain joins TRBV12-3 or TRBV12-4 to TRBJ2-5; D may be TRBD1 (7 bases). V was shortened by 0 bases and J by 4 bases, with 15 bases between the two germline ends. This CDR3 region has 16 residues. The CDR3 bases are TGTGCCAGCAGTTTAGCAATTCGACAGGGAGGAGAGACCCAGTACTTC. Protein product: CASSLAIRQGGETQYF.

This rearrangement joins TRBV20-1 to TRBJ2-5; perhaps TRBD2 as D (6 bases). V lost 1 base and J lost 4, with 10 bases in between. Germline values: CDR1 DFQATT, CDR2 SNEGSKA (reference sequence). The CDR3 loop spans 13 amino acids. Written as DNA, the CDR3 is TGCAGTGCTAGAGTGGGGGGTCGAGAGACCCAGTACTTC. Its protein is CSARVGGRETQYF.

The chain couples TRBV12-3 or TRBV12-4 to TRBJ2-6, with TRBD1 as a possible D gene (5 bases). V was shortened by 2 bases and J by 0 bases, with 11 bases between the two germline ends. CDR3 length: 17 amino acids. CDR3 bases: TGTGCCAGCAGTTTAACAGGCGTATTCTCTGGGGCCAACGTCCTGACTTTC. It is translated as CASSLTGVFSGANVLTF.

The rearrangement links TRBV7-2 to TRBJ1-1; unclear D gene. The V and J ends lost 0 bases and 0 bases respectively, with 11 bases between them. Germline CDR1 and CDR2: SGHTA and FQGNSA. This CDR3 is 16 amino acids long. The CDR3: CASSLAPGGMNTEAFF. The CDR3 DNA sequence: TGTGCCAGCAGCTTAGCGCCTGGCGGGATGAACACTGAAGCTTTCTTT.